This entry concerns a single T cell receptor beta chain. No antigen is known for it. Other DNA sequences of this sample code for an identical CDR3. This table comes from immunoSEQ multiplex PCR, and its TCRdb copy is limited to in-frame clones, with some not included. The table shows around 140,000 clones, with less than 85% occurring only once. This entry is derived from a study of radiation and T cells in renal cell carcinoma. The wider study: Nephrectomy followed 15 Gy stereotactic body radiation by 4 weeks. Findings and limits, study-wide: Pretreatment tumor biopsies were lacking, so baseline clonotypes are unknown.

Time point noted: baseline pretreatment blood. The treatment was: 15 Gy SBRT to primary tumor, nephrectomy 4 weeks later. The tumor was a clear cell renal cell carcinoma. V lost 5 bases and J lost 0, with 8 bases in between. The CDR3 has 13 amino acids. Per germline, CDR1 LNHNV and CDR2 YYDKDF (reference sequence). The sample was blood, taken from a patient whose treatment included radiotherapy and nephrectomy. The chain couples TRBV15 to TRBJ2-7; maybe TRBD1 (5 bases). The sequence was collected from a woman between 45 and 60 years old with renal cell carcinoma. The CDR3 DNA reads as TGTGCCACCAGCTCCAGGGTCTCCTACGAGCAGTACTTC. This translates into CATSSRVSYEQYF.